This T cell receptor (beta chain) stems from a study of shared clonotypes between healthy human individuals. Looked up from germline, CDR1 is SGHKS and CDR2 is YYEKEE (reference sequence). V was clipped by 0 bases and J by 4 bases; unmatched bases: 4. The CDR3 is made up of 15 amino acids. TCRdb keeps only in-frame clones here, not all; method: immunoSEQ multiplex PCR. The sample holds some 1,900,000 clones, about 95% seen once. This clone has only one observation. CD45RO-negative, CCR7-positively selected cells formed the naive CD8 fraction, excluding terminally differentiated effector memory CD45RA+ cells.

This clonotype was sampled from a man younger than 35 in good health. Sequenced material: naive CD8+ T cells sorted from blood. V and J are TRBV5-5 and TRBJ2-7; 10 bases are a match to TRBD1. CDR3 sequence reads: CASSLDGQGVYEQYF. DNA of the CDR3: TGTGCCAGCAGCTTGGACGGACAGGGGGTATACGAGCAGTACTTC.